The rows below give T cell receptor beta chains drawn from one sample of a study of cytomegalovirus exposure and HLA in healthy donors. Some clones are missing from TCRdb's copy, which holds only in-frame ones; the method was immunoSEQ multiplex PCR. The sample has approximately 240,000 clones, over 80% seen once; the top ten hold roughly 1%. The specimen was PBMCs. The receptors stem from a woman aged 18-29 years in good health and CMV-seronegative. Both conserved end residues are part of each CDR3. The order of the fields is CDR3 protein, CDR3 DNA, D gene, clone size, J gene, V gene. The D gene is left open where the match is weak. Clone size is given for some rows only: seen once, a few or many times, or a class if the clone is expanded.

CASSVDTGSNEQYF TGTGCCAGCAGCGTAGATACAGGCTCCAACGAGCAGTACTTC NA NA TRBJ2-7 TRBV9
CASSFYRGRGLSDYGYTF TGTGCCAGCAGTTTTTATAGGGGCAGGGGTTTAAGTGACTATGGCTACACCTTC NA NA TRBJ1-2 TRBV27
CASSYAGLDSYEQYF TGTGCCAGCAGTTATGCGGGCCTCGACTCCTACGAGCAGTACTTC NA NA TRBJ2-7 TRBV28
CASSELYEQYF TGTGCCAGCTCAGAACTCTACGAGCAGTACTTC NA NA TRBJ2-7 TRBV18
CAWSGQGAFEKLFF TGTGCCTGGAGCGGACAGGGGGCGTTTGAAAAACTGTTTTTT TRBD1 NA TRBJ1-4 TRBV30
CASSLGIAGNYEQYF TGTGCCAGCAGCTTGGGGATAGCGGGAAACTACGAGCAGTACTTC TRBD2 NA TRBJ2-7 TRBV5-4
CASNRGNSNQPQHF TGTGCCAGTAACCGAGGGAATAGCAATCAGCCCCAGCATTTT NA NA TRBJ1-5 TRBV19
CASSYSTGTSLDTQYF TGTGCCAGCAGTTACTCGACGGGGACTAGCCTGGATACGCAGTATTTT TRBD2 NA TRBJ2-3 TRBV6-5
CASSDSAVRGSGANVLTF TGTGCCAGCAGTGATTCGGCGGTAAGGGGCTCTGGGGCCAACGTCCTGACTTTC NA NA TRBJ2-6 TRBV2
CASSNPPSYGYTF TGTGCCAGTAGTAACCCACCCAGCTATGGCTACACCTTC NA NA TRBJ1-2 TRBV19
CVTQGEESYEQYF TGTGTCACCCAGGGGGAAGAGTCCTACGAGCAGTACTTC TRBD1 NA TRBJ2-7 TRBV25-1
CASSQLPGQGNSPLHF TGCGCCAGCAGCCAGCTACCGGGACAGGGAAATTCACCCCTCCACTTT TRBD1 NA TRBJ1-6 TRBV4-1
CASSVGGGDENTEAFF TGTGCCAGCAGCGTGGGGGGAGGGGACGAGAACACTGAAGCTTTCTTT NA NA TRBJ1-1 TRBV9
CASSTRRSGLAGGFETQYF TGTGCCAGCAGCACAAGACGTTCGGGACTAGCGGGAGGGTTTGAGACCCAGTACTTC TRBD2 NA TRBJ2-5 TRBV7-9
CSVEPGTGGEQFF TGCAGCGTTGAACCCGGGACAGGTGGCGAGCAGTTCTTC TRBD1 NA TRBJ2-1 TRBV29-1
CASSLPGTSGPTAGELFF TGTGCCAGCAGCTTACCAGGGACTAGCGGGCCAACGGCCGGGGAGCTGTTTTTT TRBD2 NA TRBJ2-2 TRBV11-2
CASEGTSGTDTQYF TGTGCCTCCGAGGGGACTAGCGGCACAGATACGCAGTATTTT TRBD2 few TRBJ2-3 TRBV30
CASSQGGVNYGYTF TGTGCCAGCAGCCAGGGCGGGGTCAACTATGGCTACACCTTC NA NA TRBJ1-2 TRBV9
CASSPLAGAYEQYF TGTGCCAGCAGCCCCTTAGCGGGAGCCTACGAGCAGTACTTC TRBD2 NA TRBJ2-7 TRBV7-2
CASSLDSNTEAFF TGTGCCAGCAGCTTGGACAGTAACACTGAAGCTTTCTTT NA NA TRBJ1-1 TRBV7-6
CASSAIYRGAFF TGTGCCAGCAGCGCAATATACAGGGGCGCTTTCTTT TRBD1 NA TRBJ1-1 TRBV9
CASSLERSQPQHF TGTGCCAGCAGCTTAGAGAGGAGTCAGCCCCAGCATTTT NA once TRBJ1-5 TRBV11-2
CASRIAGSNTGELFF TGTGCCAGCCGGATAGCGGGTTCGAACACCGGGGAGCTGTTTTTT TRBD2 NA TRBJ2-2 TRBV27
CAWAQGEKLFF TGTGCCTGGGCACAGGGTGAAAAACTGTTTTTT NA few TRBJ1-4 TRBV30
CASSGTDRWYGYTF TGTGCCAGCAGCGGGACAGATCGTTGGTATGGCTACACCTTC TRBD1 NA TRBJ1-2 TRBV25-1
CASSLSMSSYNSPLHF TGTGCCAGCAGTTTAAGCATGAGCTCCTATAATTCACCCCTCCACTTT NA NA TRBJ1-6 TRBV28
CASSQGTGGAYEQYF TGTGCCAGCAGCCAAGGGACAGGGGGCGCTTACGAGCAGTACTTC TRBD1 NA TRBJ2-7 TRBV13
CAWTGVKTSGANVLTF TGTGCCTGGACAGGGGTCAAAACCTCTGGGGCCAACGTCCTGACTTTC NA NA TRBJ2-6 TRBV30
CAIPPTSGLPDTQYF TGTGCCATCCCGCCTACTAGCGGGCTGCCAGATACGCAGTATTTT TRBD2 NA TRBJ2-3 TRBV2
CSVTGGVTDTQYF TGCAGCGTGACAGGGGGAGTAACAGATACGCAGTATTTT TRBD1 NA TRBJ2-3 TRBV29-1
CASSYTRIFQETQYF TGTGCCAGCAGTTATACGAGGATTTTCCAAGAGACCCAGTACTTC NA NA TRBJ2-5 TRBV6-5
CASSPGGTGTYEQYF TGTGCCAGCAGCCCTGGGGGGACGGGAACCTACGAGCAGTACTTC NA NA TRBJ2-7 TRBV5-4
CASSEGQSIHYGYTF TGTGCCAGCAGTGAGGGACAGTCAATCCACTATGGCTACACCTTC TRBD1 NA TRBJ1-2 TRBV28
CASSLTGGADEQYF TGTGCCAGCAGCTTAACAGGGGGCGCGGACGAGCAGTACTTC TRBD1 NA TRBJ2-7 TRBV7-9
CAISESLSPGYEQYF TGTGCCATCAGTGAGTCTCTGTCGCCAGGCTACGAGCAGTACTTC NA NA TRBJ2-7 TRBV10-3
CAWIKAGTGGAGYTF TGTGCCTGGATTAAGGCTGGGACAGGGGGCGCCGGCTACACCTTC TRBD1 NA TRBJ1-2 TRBV30
CASSFRGLADTQYF TGTGCCAGCAGTTTCCGGGGACTAGCAGATACGCAGTATTTT TRBD2 once TRBJ2-3 TRBV28
CASRPRDRDTDTQYF TGTGCCAGCAGGCCCCGGGACAGGGACACAGATACGCAGTATTTT TRBD1 NA TRBJ2-3 TRBV9
CASSSTGGDSPLHF TGTGCCAGCAGCTCGACAGGGGGTGATTCACCCCTCCACTTT TRBD1 NA TRBJ1-6 TRBV7-9
CAISGDSGTYNEQFF TGTGCCATCAGCGGGGACTCGGGAACCTACAATGAGCAGTTCTTC NA NA TRBJ2-1 TRBV10-3
CAWSVQGVSPLHF TGTGCCTGGAGTGTACAGGGCGTTTCACCCCTCCACTTT NA NA TRBJ1-6 TRBV30
CASSLKPLSAGVLYEQYF TGTGCCAGCTCACTCAAACCATTAAGTGCAGGGGTCTTGTACGAGCAGTACTTC NA NA TRBJ2-7 TRBV18
CASSLATGTGYTF TGTGCCAGCAGCTTAGCGACAGGAACTGGCTACACCTTC NA NA TRBJ1-2 TRBV7-6
CASSLSQGEDTQYF TGTGCCAGCAGCTTGTCGCAGGGGGAAGATACGCAGTATTTT TRBD1 NA TRBJ2-3 TRBV7-9
CASSAPNGTSGSGSYNEQFF TGTGCCAGCAGCGCACCGAACGGGACTAGCGGGAGTGGTTCCTACAATGAGCAGTTCTTC TRBD2 NA TRBJ2-1 TRBV9
CASSVFLRSGSSGANVLTF TGCGCCAGCAGCGTTTTCCTTCGGAGCGGGAGCTCTGGGGCCAACGTCCTGACTTTC TRBD2 NA TRBJ2-6 TRBV5-1
CASSSSPPAGGNTIYF TGTGCCAGCAGCTCCTCCCCGCCGGCGGGGGGAAACACCATATATTTT NA once TRBJ1-3 TRBV7-2